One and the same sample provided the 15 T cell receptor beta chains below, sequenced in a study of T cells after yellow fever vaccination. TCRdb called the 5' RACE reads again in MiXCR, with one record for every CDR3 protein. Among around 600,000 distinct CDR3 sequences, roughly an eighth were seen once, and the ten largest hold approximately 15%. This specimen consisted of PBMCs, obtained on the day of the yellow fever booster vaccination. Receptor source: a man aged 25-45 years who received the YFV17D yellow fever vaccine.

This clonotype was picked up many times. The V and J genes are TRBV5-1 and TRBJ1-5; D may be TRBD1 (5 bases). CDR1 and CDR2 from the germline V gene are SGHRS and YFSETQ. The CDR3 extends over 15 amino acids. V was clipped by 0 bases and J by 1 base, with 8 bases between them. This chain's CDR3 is CASSLARDSNQPQHF. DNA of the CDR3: TGCGCCAGCAGCTTGGCCAGGGACAGCAATCAGCCCCAGCATTTT. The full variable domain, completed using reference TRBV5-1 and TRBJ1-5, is KAGVTQTPRYLIKTRGQQVTLSCSPISGHRSVSWYQQTPGQGLQFLFEYFSETQRNKGNFPGRFSGRQFSNSRSEMNVSTLELGDSALYLCASSLARDSNQPQHFGDGTRLSIL.

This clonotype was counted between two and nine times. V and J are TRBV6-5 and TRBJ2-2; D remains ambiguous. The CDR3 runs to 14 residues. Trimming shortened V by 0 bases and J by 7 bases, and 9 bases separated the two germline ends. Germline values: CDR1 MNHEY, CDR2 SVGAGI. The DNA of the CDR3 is TGTGCCAGCAGTTACTCGACGAATCTCGGGGAGCTGTTTTTT. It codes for CASSYSTNLGELFF.

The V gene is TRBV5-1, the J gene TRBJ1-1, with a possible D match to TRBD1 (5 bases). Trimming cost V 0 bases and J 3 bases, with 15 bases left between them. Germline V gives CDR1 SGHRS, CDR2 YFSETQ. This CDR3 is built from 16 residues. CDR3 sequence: CASSLAWVGGDTEAFF. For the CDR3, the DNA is TGCGCCAGCAGCTTGGCCTGGGTCGGGGGGGACACTGAAGCTTTCTTT.

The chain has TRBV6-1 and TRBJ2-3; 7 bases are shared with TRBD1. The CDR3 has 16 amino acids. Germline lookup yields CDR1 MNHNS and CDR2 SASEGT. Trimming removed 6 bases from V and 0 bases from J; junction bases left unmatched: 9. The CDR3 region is CASSSRGPESTDTQYF. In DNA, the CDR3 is TGTGCCAGCAGCTCTAGGGGGCCGGAGAGCACAGATACGCAGTATTTT.

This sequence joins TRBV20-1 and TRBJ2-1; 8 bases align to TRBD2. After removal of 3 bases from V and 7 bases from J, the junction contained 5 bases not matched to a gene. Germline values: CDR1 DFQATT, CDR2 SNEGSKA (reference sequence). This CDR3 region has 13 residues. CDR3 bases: TGCAGTGCTAGGGGACTAGTTGGGAATGAGCAGTTCTTC. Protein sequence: CSARGLVGNEQFF.

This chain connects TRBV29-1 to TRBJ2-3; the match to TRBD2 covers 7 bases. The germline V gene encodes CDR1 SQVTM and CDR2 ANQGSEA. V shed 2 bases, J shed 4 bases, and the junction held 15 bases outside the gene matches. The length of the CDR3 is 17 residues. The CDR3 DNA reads TGCAGCGTTGAAAGACGCGGGAGACAGCCCGGGGCAGATACGCAGTATTTT. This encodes CSVERRGRQPGADTQYF.

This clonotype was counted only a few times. The CDR3 DNA reads as TGTGCCAGCACCTTACAGGCAGGCAACGAGCAGTACTTC. Amino acid sequence: CASTLQAGNEQYF. This chain connects TRBV9 to TRBJ2-7; a possible D gene is TRBD1 (5 bases). V gave up 6 bases and J gave up 5 bases, with 15 bases separating them. CDR3 length: 13 residues. Looked up from germline, CDR1 is SGDLS and CDR2 is YYNGEE.

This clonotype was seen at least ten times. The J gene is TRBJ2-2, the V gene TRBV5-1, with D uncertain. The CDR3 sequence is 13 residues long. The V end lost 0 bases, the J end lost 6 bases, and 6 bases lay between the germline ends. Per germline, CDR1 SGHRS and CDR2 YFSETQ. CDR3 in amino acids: CASSLDPPGELFF. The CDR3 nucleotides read TGCGCCAGCAGCTTGGATCCGCCCGGGGAGCTGTTTTTT. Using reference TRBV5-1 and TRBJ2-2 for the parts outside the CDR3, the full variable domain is KAGVTQTPRYLIKTRGQQVTLSCSPISGHRSVSWYQQTPGQGLQFLFEYFSETQRNKGNFPGRFSGRQFSNSRSEMNVSTLELGDSALYLCASSLDPPGELFFGEGSRLTVL.

As DNA, the CDR3 is TGTGCCAGCAGTCAGTCCGGACTATCAGCCTCCTACGAGCAGTACTTC. It is translated as CASSQSGLSASYEQYF. The chain carries TRBV6-2 or TRBV6-3 and TRBJ2-7; a weak D match, TRBD2 (6 bases). Looked up from germline, CDR1 is MNHEY and CDR2 is SVGEGT. Trimming left V 5 bases short and J 0 bases short, with 17 bases between. The length of the CDR3 is 16 residues.

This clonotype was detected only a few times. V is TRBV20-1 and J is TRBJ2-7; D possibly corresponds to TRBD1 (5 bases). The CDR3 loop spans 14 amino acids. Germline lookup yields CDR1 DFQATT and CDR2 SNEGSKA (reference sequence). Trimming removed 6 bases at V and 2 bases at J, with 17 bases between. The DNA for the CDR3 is TGCAGTGCGAAACTGCAGGGTCTACCCTACGAGCAGTACTTC. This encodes CSAKLQGLPYEQYF.

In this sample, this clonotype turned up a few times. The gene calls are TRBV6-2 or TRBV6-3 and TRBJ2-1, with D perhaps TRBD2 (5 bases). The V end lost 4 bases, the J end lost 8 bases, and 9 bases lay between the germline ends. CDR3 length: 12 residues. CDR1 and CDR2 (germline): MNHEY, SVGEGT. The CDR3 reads CASSSTRDEQFF. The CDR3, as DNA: TGTGCCAGCAGTTCCACTAGGGATGAGCAGTTCTTC.

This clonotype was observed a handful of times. CDR3 coding DNA: TGTGCCAGCAGCTTATTCGCTGCAATCGAGCAGTACTTC. Protein: CASSLFAAIEQYF. The gene calls are TRBV13 and TRBJ2-7; D unresolved. The CDR3 is 13 amino acids. The germline gives CDR1 PRHDT, CDR2 FYEKMQ (reference sequence). V was trimmed by 2 bases and J by 6 bases, leaving 11 bases between them.

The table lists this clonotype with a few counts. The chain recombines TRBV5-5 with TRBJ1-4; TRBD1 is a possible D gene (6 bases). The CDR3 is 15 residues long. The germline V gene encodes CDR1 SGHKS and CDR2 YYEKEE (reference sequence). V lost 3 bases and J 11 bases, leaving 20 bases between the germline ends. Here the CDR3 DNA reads TGTGCCAGCAGCTCGGATACAGGGCGTTTCGGGAAACTGTTTTTT. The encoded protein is CASSSDTGRFGKLFF.

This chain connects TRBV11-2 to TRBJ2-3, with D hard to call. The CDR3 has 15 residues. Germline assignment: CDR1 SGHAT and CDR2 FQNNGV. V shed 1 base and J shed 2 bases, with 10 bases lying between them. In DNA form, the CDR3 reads TGTGCCAGCAGCTTAGTTGGTGGAGACACAGATACGCAGTATTTT. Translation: CASSLVGGDTDTQYF. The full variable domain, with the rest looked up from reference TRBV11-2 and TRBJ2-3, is EAGVAQSPRYKIIEKRQSVAFWCNPISGHATLYWYQQILGQGPKLLIQFQNNGVVDDSQLPKDRFSAERLKGVDSTLKIQPAKLEDSAVYLCASSLVGGDTDTQYFGPGTRLTVL.

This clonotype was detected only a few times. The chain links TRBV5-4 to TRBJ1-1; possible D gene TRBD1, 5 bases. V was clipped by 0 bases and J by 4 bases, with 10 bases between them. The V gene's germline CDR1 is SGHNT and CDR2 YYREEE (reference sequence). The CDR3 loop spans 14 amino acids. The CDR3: CASSLDSGTTEAFF. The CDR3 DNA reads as TGTGCCAGCAGCTTGGATTCAGGGACCACTGAAGCTTTCTTT.